Detailed here is one T cell receptor (beta chain). The table lists this clone with a count of one. Its antigen remains undetermined. No base quality information exists; no much larger clone differs at one position. The CDR3 regions of human TCRbeta chains were analyzed by immunosequencing. As for the authors' bioinformatics: Repertoire TCRs were matched against a reference library of SARS-CoV-2-specific TCRs generated with the MIRA antigen-specificity platform. Breadth meant the fraction of unique TCRs that were SARS-CoV-2-associated, whereas depth meant the fraction of total T cells that were SARS-CoV-2-associated. Using the MIRA data, every spike-specific TCR was mapped to the spike region that the TCR reacted to and assigned to either a CD4 or a CD8 class. Log10-transformed breadth and depth values were compared by one-way ANOVA with Sidak's multiple comparisons tests. What TCRdb holds here is the immuneACCESS table cut down to in-frame rearrangements. Part of the clones is not present; checked against another copy, under half of the missing clones reflect an unresolved V gene, and the others are unexplained. V and J calls and clone size are those listed in that table; D and trimming were worked out from the DNA. Across this sample there are approximately 140,000 clones, with around nine tenths seen only once. The ten largest make up approximately 3% of the sample.

The data were obtained in a study of T cell responses to AZD1222 COVID-19 vaccine (dated by TCRdb to the early 2020s). Study-wide context: A total of 233 trial participants underwent TCR sequencing, of whom roughly 210 received two doses of AZD1222 and some 26 received two doses of the MenACWY control vaccine. Trial participants were enrolled into age subgroups of 18-55, 56-69 and 70-plus years, which contained about 150, 28 and 57 TCR-sequenced participants, respectively.

In the paper's terms, the time point label means: baseline before first vaccination. This sample's treatment or condition label indicates: meningococcal conjugate vaccine given as trial control. Vaccinee samples came from UK trials COV001 and COV002, including a single-blind randomized controlled phase 2/3 trial of AZD1222 (ChAdOx1 nCoV-19) in healthy adults. For TCRbeta chain sequencing, PBMC samples from trial participants were taken at day 0 and at day 28 after the second dose. Here is what the overall study found, with its caveats: In the small 56-69-year group, the increase in depth fell short of significance, most likely because of low power. No day 14 peak-response samples were available, so repertoires were characterized only after the peak T cell response. Spike-specific TCR breadth and depth rose significantly after two AZD1222 doses compared with day 0 and with MenACWY recipients. The vaccine-associated CD4 TCRs covered the entire spike protein, and the dominant responses fell in regions 160-218 and 743-854. Participants were mostly white British and included more females than males, and it was suggested by the authors that clonal diversity may have been underestimated. Reportedly, close to half of the unique spike-specific TCRs recognized epitopes lying outside the regions that are mutated in the B.1.351 and B.1.1.7 variants. Conclusions about previously exposed vaccinees were limited because only a handful of AZD1222 recipients were SARS-CoV-2 seropositive at baseline.

The source material was peripheral blood, sampled on day 0 of MenACWY control vaccination. This clonotype was sampled from an adult in good health.

CDR3 region: CASSFGGSNTGELFF. At the DNA level, the sequence is TGTGCCAGCAGCTTCGGGGGATCCAACACCGGGGAGCTGTTTTTT. Recombination linked TRBV7-2 to TRBJ2-2; tentative D gene TRBD2, with 6 bases matching. At the junction V is shortened by 3 bases and J by 2 bases, with 10 bases in between. The germline V gene gives CDR1 as SGHTA and CDR2 as FQGNSA. Spanning cysteine to phenylalanine, the CDR3 consists of 15 amino acids. Here the CDR3 DNA is all that survives: 45 bases in frame from base 1.